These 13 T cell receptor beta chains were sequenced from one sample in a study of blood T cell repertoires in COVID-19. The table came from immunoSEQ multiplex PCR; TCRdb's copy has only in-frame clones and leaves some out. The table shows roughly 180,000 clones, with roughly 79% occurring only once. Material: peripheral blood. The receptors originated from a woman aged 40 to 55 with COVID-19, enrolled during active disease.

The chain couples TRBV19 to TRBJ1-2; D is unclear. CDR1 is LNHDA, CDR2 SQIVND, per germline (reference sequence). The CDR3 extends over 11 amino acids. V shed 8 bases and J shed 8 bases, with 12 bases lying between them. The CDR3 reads CASWALGGYTF. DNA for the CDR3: TGTGCCAGTTGGGCCTTGGGCGGCTACACCTTC.

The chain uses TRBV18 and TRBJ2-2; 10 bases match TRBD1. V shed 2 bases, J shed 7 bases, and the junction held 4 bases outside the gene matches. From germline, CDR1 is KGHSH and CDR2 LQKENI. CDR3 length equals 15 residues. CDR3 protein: CASSPTGQGSGELFF. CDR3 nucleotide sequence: TGTGCCAGCTCACCAACGGGACAGGGGAGCGGGGAGCTGTTTTTT.

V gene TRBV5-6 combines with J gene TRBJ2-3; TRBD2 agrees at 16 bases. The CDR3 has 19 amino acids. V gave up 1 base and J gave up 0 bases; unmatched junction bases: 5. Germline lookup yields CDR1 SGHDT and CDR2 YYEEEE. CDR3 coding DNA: TGTGCCAGCAGCTTGTCGGGACTAGCGGGAGGGACTAGCACAGATACGCAGTATTTT. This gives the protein CASSLSGLAGGTSTDTQYF.

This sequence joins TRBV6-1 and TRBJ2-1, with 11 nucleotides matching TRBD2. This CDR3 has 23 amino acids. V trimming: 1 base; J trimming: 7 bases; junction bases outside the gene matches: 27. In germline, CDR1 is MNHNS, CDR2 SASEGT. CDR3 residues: CASSEGWAVRLAGSFNGANEQFF. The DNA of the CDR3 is TGTGCCAGCAGTGAAGGGTGGGCAGTGAGACTAGCGGGATCATTCAACGGGGCTAATGAGCAGTTCTTC.

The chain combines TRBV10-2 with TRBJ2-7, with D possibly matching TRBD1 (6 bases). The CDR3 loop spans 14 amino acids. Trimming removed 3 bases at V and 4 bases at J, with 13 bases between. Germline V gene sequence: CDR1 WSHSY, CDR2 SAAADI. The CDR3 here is CASSEGRGPYEQYF. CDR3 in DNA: TGCGCCAGCAGTGAAGGCAGGGGCCCATACGAGCAGTACTTC.

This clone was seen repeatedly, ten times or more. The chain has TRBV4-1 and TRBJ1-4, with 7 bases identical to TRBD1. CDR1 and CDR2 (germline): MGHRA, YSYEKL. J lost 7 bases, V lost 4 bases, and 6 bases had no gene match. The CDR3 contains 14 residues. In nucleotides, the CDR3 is TGCGCCAGCAGCCGCAACAGGGGCGGTGAAAAACTGTTTTTT. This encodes CASSRNRGGEKLFF.

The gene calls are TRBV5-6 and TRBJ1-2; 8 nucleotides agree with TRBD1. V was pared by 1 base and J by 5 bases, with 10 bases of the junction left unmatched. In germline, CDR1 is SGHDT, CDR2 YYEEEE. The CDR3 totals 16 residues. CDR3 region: CASSLKIQGAWYGYTF. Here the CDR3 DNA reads TGTGCCAGCAGCTTGAAGATCCAGGGGGCTTGGTATGGCTACACCTTC.

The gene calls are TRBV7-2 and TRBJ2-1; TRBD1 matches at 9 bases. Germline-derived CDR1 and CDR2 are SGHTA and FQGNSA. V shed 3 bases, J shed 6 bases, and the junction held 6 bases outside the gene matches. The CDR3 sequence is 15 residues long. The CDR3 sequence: CASSFPGTGINEQFF. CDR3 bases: TGTGCCAGCAGCTTCCCCGGGACAGGGATCAATGAGCAGTTCTTC.

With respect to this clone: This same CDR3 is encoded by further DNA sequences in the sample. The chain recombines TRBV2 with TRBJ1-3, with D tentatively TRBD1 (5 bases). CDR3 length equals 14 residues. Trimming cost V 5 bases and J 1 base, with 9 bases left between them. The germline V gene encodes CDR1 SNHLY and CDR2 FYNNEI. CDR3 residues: CASSRTGSGNTIYF. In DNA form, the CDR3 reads TGTGCCAGCAGTCGAACAGGTTCTGGAAACACCATATATTTT. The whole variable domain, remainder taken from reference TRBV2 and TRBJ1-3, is EPEVTQTPSHQVTQMGQEVILRCVPISNHLYFYWYRQILGQKVEFLVSFYNNEISEKSEIFDDQFSVERPDGSNFTLKIRSTKLEDSAMYFCASSRTGSGNTIYFGEGSWLTVV.

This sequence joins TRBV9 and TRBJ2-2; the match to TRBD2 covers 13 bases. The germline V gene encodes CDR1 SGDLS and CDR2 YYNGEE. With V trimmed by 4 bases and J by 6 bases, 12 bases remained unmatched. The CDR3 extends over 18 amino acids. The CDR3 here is CASSQVPLAGGWAGELFF. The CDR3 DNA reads TGTGCCAGCAGCCAAGTTCCACTAGCGGGGGGGTGGGCCGGGGAGCTGTTTTTT.

For the CDR3, the DNA is TGCGCCAGCAGTGAGTCACAGGGAAACACCATATATTTT. Protein sequence: CASSESQGNTIYF. The rearrangement joins TRBV10-2 to TRBJ1-3; no reliable D call. Germline V CDR1 and CDR2: WSHSY, SAAADI. This CDR3 comprises 13 residues. V was trimmed by 0 bases and J by 4 bases, leaving 4 bases between them.

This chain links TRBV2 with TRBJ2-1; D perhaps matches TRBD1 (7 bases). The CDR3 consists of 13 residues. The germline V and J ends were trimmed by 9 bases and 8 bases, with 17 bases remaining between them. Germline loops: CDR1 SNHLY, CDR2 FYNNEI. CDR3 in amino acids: CASGGGATDEQFF. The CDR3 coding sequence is TGTGCCAGTGGAGGGGGCGCTACCGATGAGCAGTTCTTC.

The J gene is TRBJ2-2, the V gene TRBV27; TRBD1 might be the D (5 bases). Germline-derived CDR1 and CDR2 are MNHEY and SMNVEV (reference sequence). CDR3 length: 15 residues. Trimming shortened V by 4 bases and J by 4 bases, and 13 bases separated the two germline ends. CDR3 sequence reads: CASSWGGSGTGELFF. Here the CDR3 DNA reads TGTGCCAGCAGTTGGGGCGGCTCGGGCACCGGGGAGCTGTTTTTT.